The entry below gives a single TCR beta chain sequence along with its context. Clones were read by immunoSEQ multiplex PCR, and TCRdb kept only the in-frame ones, dropping some. The table has 300,000 to 450,000 clones, roughly nine tenths seen once. The junction had 6 bases not matched to a gene; V was cut back by 4 bases and J by 2 bases. The CDR3 totals 16 residues. Germline loops: CDR1 SGHNT, CDR2 YYREEE (reference sequence). This record belongs to a study of blood T cell repertoires in COVID-19. The source is a man between 18 and 29 years old who had recovered from COVID-19. The V gene is TRBV5-4, the J gene TRBJ2-3, with 11 bases identical to TRBD2. Material: PBMCs or T cells enriched from blood (not recorded which). This CDR3 is CASSKKLAGDTDTQYF. DNA for the CDR3: TGTGCCAGCAGCAAGAAACTAGCGGGGGACACAGATACGCAGTATTTT.